Below, 11 T cell receptor beta chains from the same sample are listed, as sequenced in a study of memory CD4+ T cells and cytomegalovirus serostatus. Single viable CD3+CD4+CD8-CD45RO+ cells were sorted as the memory CD4+ T cells. Profiled with immunoSEQ multiplex PCR; TCRdb holds only in-frame clones, not every one. The sample lists around 25,000 clones, around three quarters occurring once. Source material: memory CD4+ T cells from blood. The receptors shown here come from an adult in good health and CMV-seronegative.

This rearrangement joins TRBV5-6 to TRBJ1-3; the D gene is possibly TRBD1 (5 bases). The CDR3 loop spans 13 amino acids. CDR1 is SGHDT and CDR2 is YYEEEE in the germline V gene. Trimming shortened V by 0 bases and J by 6 bases, and 7 bases separated the two germline ends. The CDR3 DNA follows: TGTGCCAGCAGCTTGGGGGGCGAAAACACCATATATTTT. Translating gives CASSLGGENTIYF. The full variable domain, in which reference TRBV5-6 and TRBJ1-3 provide the parts outside the CDR3, is DAGVTQSPTHLIKTRGQQVTLRCSPKSGHDTVSWYQQALGQGPQFIFQYYEEEERQRGNFPDRFSGHQFPNYSSELNVNALLLGDSALYLCASSLGGENTIYFGEGSWLTVV.

J is TRBJ1-2 and V is TRBV10-3; TRBD1 matches at 7 bases. This CDR3 is built from 16 residues. Germline V gene sequence: CDR1 ENHRY, CDR2 SYGVKD. With 7 bases clipped from V and 8 bases from J, the junction kept 19 bases outside the gene matches. The CDR3 nucleotides read TGTGCCATCACATCAGGACGGCGTGACAGGGCCGCCGGCTACACCTTC. Its protein product is CAITSGRRDRAAGYTF.

The chain employs TRBV9 and TRBJ2-7, with D possibly being TRBD1 (6 bases). Per the germline V gene, CDR1 is SGDLS and CDR2 is YYNGEE. CDR3 length: 15 amino acids. V gave up 4 bases and J gave up 2 bases, with 16 bases separating them. The CDR3 spells CASSPLGHTTYEQYF. The CDR3 nucleotides are TGTGCCAGCAGCCCCCTGGGACACACAACCTACGAGCAGTACTTC.

This clone was detected only a few times. The rearrangement joins TRBV18 to TRBJ1-1; possibly TRBD1 for D (5 bases). V shed 6 bases and J shed 8 bases, with 13 bases lying between them. Germline-derived CDR1 and CDR2 are KGHSH and LQKENI. This CDR3 contains 12 residues. For the CDR3, the DNA is TGTGCCAGCTCGCTCATCCAGGGCGAAGCTTTCTTT. Its translation: CASSLIQGEAFF.

This clone was detected only a few times. V gene TRBV5-6 combines with J gene TRBJ2-3; 12 bases align to TRBD1. Trimming removed 4 bases from V and 4 bases from J; junction bases left unmatched: 7. Looked up from germline, CDR1 is SGHDT and CDR2 is YYEEEE. This CDR3 has 16 amino acids. CDR3 bases: TGTGCCAGCAGCCCCGCCGGGACAGGGGGCCCAGATACGCAGTATTTT. This encodes CASSPAGTGGPDTQYF.

The J gene is TRBJ2-3, the V gene TRBV2; D ambiguous. CDR1 SNHLY and CDR2 FYNNEI come from the germline V gene. The CDR3 loop spans 17 amino acids. Trimming pared 4 bases from V and 2 bases from J, leaving 19 bases between. The chain's CDR3 is CASSGALYALNTDTQYF. CDR3 in DNA: TGTGCCAGCAGTGGGGCCCTCTATGCCCTCAACACAGATACGCAGTATTTT.

The chain recombines TRBV6-5 with TRBJ1-2; TRBD1 might be the D (5 bases). The CDR3 extends over 11 amino acids. The germline gives CDR1 MNHEY, CDR2 SVGAGI. Trimming pared 8 bases from V and 5 bases from J, leaving 9 bases between. The CDR3 nucleotides read TGTGCCAGCGGGACGGCTTATGGCTACACCTTC. It translates to CASGTAYGYTF.

The chain is built from TRBV7-9 and TRBJ1-2; D remains ambiguous. The CDR3 has 16 amino acids. The germline V gene encodes CDR1 SEHNR and CDR2 FQNEAQ (reference sequence). Trimming removed 1 base at V and 11 bases at J, with 23 bases between. CDR3 DNA: TGTGCCAGCAGCTTAGGGTCGTCAAGGTCCGGGGAATGGTACACCTTC. Encoded protein: CASSLGSSRSGEWYTF.

Turning to this clone: The sample holds other DNA sequences that translate to the same CDR3. The rearrangement links TRBV6-5 to TRBJ2-6; D gene uncertain. CDR3 length: 15 amino acids. Germline V gene lookup returns CDR1 MNHEY and CDR2 SVGAGI. V lost 9 bases and J 0 bases, leaving 12 bases between the germline ends. CDR3 in DNA: TGTGCCAGTTCCGCGTTGAGCTCTGGGGCCAACGTCCTGACTTTC. It specifies CASSALSSGANVLTF.

The chain uses TRBV5-3 and TRBJ1-2; a weak D match, TRBD1 (5 bases). TRBV5-3 is known as an ORF, though its function is uncertain. V was cut by 0 bases and J by 4 bases, with 13 bases left in between. The CDR3 totals 15 residues. In DNA form, the CDR3 reads TGTGCCAGAAGCTTGGGCAGGGATGAAGTCTATGGCTACACCTTC. Residues: CARSLGRDEVYGYTF.

This clone was recorded a few times. J is TRBJ1-1 and V is TRBV7-3; 7 bases agree with TRBD1. Germline-derived CDR1 and CDR2 are SGHTA and FQGTGA. Trimming cost V 6 bases and J 5 bases; bases outside gene matches: 9. The CDR3 is made up of 14 amino acids. The CDR3 nucleotides are TGTGCCAGCAGTCGTACACAGGGGATAACTGAAGCTTTCTTT. Translation: CASSRTQGITEAFF.